This TCR beta chain was identified during a study of human T cells and chemical hapten exposure. Only a few counts were recorded for this clonotype. Each CDR3 protein is one row after TCRdb ran MiXCR on the 5' RACE reads. Here the sample spans tens of thousands of distinct CDR3 sequences, more than 15% being singletons. Germline V CDR1 and CDR2: LNHDA, SQIVND (reference sequence). The CDR3 sequence is 15 residues long. The junction had 8 bases not matched to a gene; V was cut back by 5 bases and J by 4 bases. Blood, whole and unfractionated, served as the source for total RNA extraction. The TCR originated in a female donor in good health. V gene TRBV19 combines with J gene TRBJ1-5, with TRBD1 matching 7 bases. CDR3 protein: CASSRDGTANQPQHF. CDR3 nucleotides: TGTGCCAGTAGTCGCGACGGGACAGCTAATCAGCCCCAGCATTTT.